The TCR beta chain under discussion was sequenced for a study of T cells after yellow fever vaccination. TCRdb re-derived calls from the 5' RACE reads in MiXCR, one entry per CDR3 protein. The table has about 400,000 distinct CDR3 sequences, 6.2% seen once; the top ten hold approximately 16%. The germline CDR1 and CDR2 sequences are SGHRS and YFSETQ. Trimming took off 2 bases at V and 6 bases at J, with 6 bases between the two ends. CDR3 size: 11 residues. The chain couples TRBV5-1 to TRBJ2-7; D is uncertain. The input for sequencing was PBMCs, taken 5 days after the yellow fever booster vaccination. The sequence was obtained from a man aged 25-45 years who received the YFV17D yellow fever vaccine. The CDR3 nucleotides read TGCGCCAGCAGCTTTGGAGCCGAGCAGTACTTC. Amino acids: CASSFGAEQYF. Supplemented by reference TRBV5-1 and TRBJ2-7, the full variable domain reads KAGVTQTPRYLIKTRGQQVTLSCSPISGHRSVSWYQQTPGQGLQFLFEYFSETQRNKGNFPGRFSGRQFSNSRSEMNVSTLELGDSALYLCASSFGAEQYFGPGTRLTVT.